This is a list of T cell receptor beta chains from one sample in a study of blood T cells in healthy people across ages. MiXCR, run by TCRdb on the 5' RACE reads, gives a single entry per CDR3 protein. The sample includes 1.8 million or so distinct CDR3 sequences, roughly two fifths seen only once; the top ten take roughly 23%. Source material: blood. These receptors were collected from a human donor in good health. The CDR3 runs from the conserved cysteine through the conserved F or W. The D gene is left open where the match is weak. Not every row has a clone size; where given, it reads once, few, many or a size class.

TRBV3-1	few	TRBJ2-2	.	CASSQEGGATGELFF	TGTGCCAGCAGCCAAGAGGGGGGGGCGACCGGGGAGCTGTTTTTT
TRBV7-2	few	TRBJ1-2	TRBD1	CASSSKTQGARGYTF	TGTGCCAGCAGCTCGAAAACACAGGGGGCGAGAGGCTACACCTTC
TRBV20-1	.	TRBJ1-3	.	CSALRAELGDTIYF	TGCAGTGCTCTACGGGCGGAGCTGGGGGACACCATATATTTT
TRBV9	.	TRBJ1-4	.	CASSVAPDGVYEKLFF	TGTGCCAGCAGCGTAGCCCCCGACGGGGTTTATGAAAAACTGTTTTTT
TRBV7-2	.	TRBJ2-1	.	CASSLEAGRGEQFF	TGTGCCAGCAGCTTAGAGGCCGGGCGCGGTGAGCAGTTCTTC
TRBV6-6	.	TRBJ1-5	.	CASGGAEQPQHF	TGTGCCAGTGGAGGGGCAGAGCAGCCCCAGCATTTT
TRBV28	few	TRBJ2-5	.	CASSPLMQTQYF	TGTGCCAGCAGTCCCCTTATGCAGACCCAGTACTTC
TRBV5-4	.	TRBJ2-1	.	CASSFMTGAYNEQFF	TGTGCCAGCAGCTTTATGACGGGAGCCTACAATGAGCAGTTCTTC
TRBV5-1	.	TRBJ2-1	TRBD2	CASSPLYSGGTYNKQFF	TGCGCCAGCAGCCCCCTGTATAGCGGGGGGACCTACAATAAGCAGTTCTTC
TRBV7-3	.	TRBJ2-5	.	CASSLKGGVETQYF	TGTGCCAGCAGCTTAAAGGGGGGTGTGGAGACCCAGTACTTC
TRBV5-6	once	TRBJ2-3	.	CASSEMGLGWADTQYF	TGTGCCAGCAGCGAGATGGGACTGGGGTGGGCAGATACGCAGTATTTT
TRBV24-1	.	TRBJ2-6	.	CATSDPTAGANVLTF	TGTGCCACCAGTGACCCAACCGCCGGGGCCAACGTCCTGACTTTC
TRBV6-6	few	TRBJ2-7	.	CASSYPGGFYEQYF	TGTGCCAGCAGTTACCCCGGGGGATTCTACGAGCAGTACTTC
TRBV7-9	many	TRBJ1-2	.	CASSLGREDGYTF	TGTGCCAGCAGCTTAGGGAGGGAGGATGGCTACACCTTC
TRBV12-3/TRBV12-4	few	TRBJ2-2	.	CASSTAPTGELFF	TGTGCCAGCAGTACTGCCCCGACCGGGGAGCTGTTTTTT
TRBV4-3	few	TRBJ2-1	TRBD1	CASSQGGTGLYNEQFF	TGCGCCAGCAGCCAAGGGGGGACAGGGCTTTACAATGAGCAGTTCTTC
TRBV20-1	.	TRBJ1-4	.	CSARSSAGRGREKLFF	TGCAGTGCTAGATCGTCGGCTGGCAGGGGCAGAGAAAAACTGTTTTTT
TRBV14	.	TRBJ2-2	.	CASSQDLIPAGELFF	TGTGCCAGCAGCCAAGATCTAATTCCCGCCGGGGAGCTGTTTTTT
TRBV5-1	.	TRBJ1-3	.	CASSLGHGTSGNTIYF	TGCGCCAGCAGCTTGGGACACGGGACAAGTGGAAACACCATATATTTT
TRBV7-9	.	TRBJ2-5	.	CASSRDIETQYF	TGTGCCAGCAGTCGAGACATCGAGACCCAGTACTTC
TRBV7-2	.	TRBJ2-1	TRBD2	CTSKAGVYNEQFF	TGTACCAGCAAAGCGGGGGTCTACAATGAGCAGTTCTTC
TRBV20-1	.	TRBJ1-1	.	CSAIIGARDTEAFF	TGCAGTGCTATCATAGGAGCACGGGACACTGAAGCTTTCTTT
TRBV2	.	TRBJ2-5	.	CASSEWGGPETQYF	TGTGCCAGCAGTGAATGGGGGGGGCCAGAGACCCAGTACTTC
TRBV24-1	few	TRBJ2-7	.	CATSDFGNPYEQYF	TGTGCCACCAGTGATTTCGGCAACCCCTACGAGCAGTACTTC
TRBV11-2	.	TRBJ2-3	.	CASSLEFEADTQYF	TGTGCCAGCAGCTTAGAGTTCGAGGCAGATACGCAGTATTTT
TRBV7-6	.	TRBJ2-5	TRBD2	CASSLTPRLAPETQYF	TGTGCCAGCAGCTTAACTCCGCGACTAGCTCCCGAGACCCAGTACTTC
TRBV25-1	.	TRBJ2-1	.	CASSEYFLGRGRMHEQFF	TGTGCCAGCAGTGAATATTTTCTCGGGAGGGGGCGTATGCATGAGCAGTTCTTC
TRBV5-1	once	TRBJ2-1	TRBD1	CASTLSGTGVMNGQFF	TGCGCCAGCACCCTTAGCGGGACAGGGGTTATGAATGGGCAGTTCTTC
TRBV20-1	.	TRBJ1-1	.	CSARQGHKAFF	TGCAGTGCTAGACAGGGGCACAAAGCTTTCTTT
TRBV9	.	TRBJ1-4	.	CASSVITGLFLNEKLFF	TGTGCCAGCAGCGTAATTACGGGTTTATTTCTTAATGAAAAACTGTTTTTT
TRBV12-3/TRBV12-4	.	TRBJ1-2	.	CASSPRKPGPYGYTF	TGTGCCAGCAGTCCGAGGAAACCGGGACCCTATGGCTACACCTTC
TRBV20-1	.	TRBJ2-3	TRBD2	CSASSAGGTSGIQYF	TGCAGTGCTAGTTCGGCGGGGGGGACCAGCGGGATCCAGTATTTT
TRBV6-2/TRBV6-3	few	TRBJ2-3	TRBD2	CASLAGWEDTRYF	TGTGCCAGCCTAGCGGGGTGGGAGGATACGCGGTATTTT
TRBV24-1	few	TRBJ1-2	.	CATSGPTNGYTF	TGTGCCACCAGTGGCCCGACGAATGGCTACACCTTC
TRBV20-1	.	TRBJ2-5	.	CSAKRLEETQYF	TGCAGTGCTAAAAGGCTAGAAGAGACCCAGTACTTC
TRBV29-1	few	TRBJ2-3	.	CSVNGRSSTDTQYF	TGCAGCGTTAATGGACGGTCAAGCACAGATACGCAGTATTTT
TRBV15	.	TRBJ1-2	.	CATSRGGCGYTF	TGTGCCACCAGCAGAGGGGGCTGTGGCTACACCTTC
TRBV5-8	.	TRBJ1-3	.	CASSWGRTGNTIYF	TGTGCCAGCAGCTGGGGAAGGACTGGAAACACCATATATTTT
TRBV7-9	.	TRBJ1-1	TRBD1	CASSLDVQGYTEAFF	TGTGCCAGCAGCTTAGATGTACAGGGGTACACTGAAGCTTTCTTT
TRBV28	.	TRBJ2-5	TRBD2	CASSLGLVKTQYF	TGTGCCAGCAGTTTGGGACTAGTAAAGACCCAGTACTTC
TRBV7-2	few	TRBJ2-5	TRBD1	CASSSRDRAQYF	TGTGCCAGCAGCTCCCGGGACAGGGCCCAGTACTTC
TRBV29-1	.	TRBJ2-1	.	CSVDQSDSEEPSQFF	TGCAGCGTTGATCAGTCGGACAGCGAGGAACCCTCGCAGTTCTTC
TRBV5-1	.	TRBJ2-2	TRBD1	CASTGGDAHTGELFF	TGCGCCAGCACAGGGGGCGATGCCCACACCGGGGAGCTGTTTTTT